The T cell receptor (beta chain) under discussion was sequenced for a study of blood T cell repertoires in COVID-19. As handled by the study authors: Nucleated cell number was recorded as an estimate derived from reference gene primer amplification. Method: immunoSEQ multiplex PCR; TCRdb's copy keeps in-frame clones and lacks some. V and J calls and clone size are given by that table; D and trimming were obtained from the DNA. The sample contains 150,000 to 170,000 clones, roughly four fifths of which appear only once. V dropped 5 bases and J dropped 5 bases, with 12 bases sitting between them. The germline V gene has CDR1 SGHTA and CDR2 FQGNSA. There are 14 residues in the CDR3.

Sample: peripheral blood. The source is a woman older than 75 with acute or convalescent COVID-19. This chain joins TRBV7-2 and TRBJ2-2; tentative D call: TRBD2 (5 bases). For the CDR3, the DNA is TGTGCCAGCAGCACTAGATTGGCTACCGGGGAGCTGTTTTTT. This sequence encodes CASSTRLATGELFF.